This TCR beta chain was retrieved from a study of T cell repertoires in cytomegalovirus infection. The wider study: CMV infection together with matching HLA type was indicated by public TCR beta signatures. Study results and limitations: Dominating the ex vivo response were TCR beta clonotypes that were CMV-specific and HLA-C-restricted. Cumulated frequencies of public TCR beta families served to identify carriers of CMV plus the relevant HLA.

Trimming took 2 bases from V and 9 from J, leaving 17 bases between them. Germline lookup yields CDR1 SGHTA and CDR2 FQGNSA. This CDR3 spans 16 amino acids. This clonotype was seen ten or more times. The antigen is not known. One entry per CDR3 protein, called by TCRdb with MiXCR from the reads. The sample records some 150,000 distinct CDR3 sequences, roughly 6% being singletons. The sequenced sample was PBMCs. This sequence originates from a human donor in good health (CMV status not recorded). Some clones in this sample may be carry-over from other donors' samples. The chain links TRBV7-2 to TRBJ1-6; weak D call: TRBD1 (5 bases). The DNA of the CDR3 is TGTGCCAGCAGCTTAAGCTTTTCGACAGATCTTTCACCCCTCCACTTT. Its translation is CASSLSFSTDLSPLHF.